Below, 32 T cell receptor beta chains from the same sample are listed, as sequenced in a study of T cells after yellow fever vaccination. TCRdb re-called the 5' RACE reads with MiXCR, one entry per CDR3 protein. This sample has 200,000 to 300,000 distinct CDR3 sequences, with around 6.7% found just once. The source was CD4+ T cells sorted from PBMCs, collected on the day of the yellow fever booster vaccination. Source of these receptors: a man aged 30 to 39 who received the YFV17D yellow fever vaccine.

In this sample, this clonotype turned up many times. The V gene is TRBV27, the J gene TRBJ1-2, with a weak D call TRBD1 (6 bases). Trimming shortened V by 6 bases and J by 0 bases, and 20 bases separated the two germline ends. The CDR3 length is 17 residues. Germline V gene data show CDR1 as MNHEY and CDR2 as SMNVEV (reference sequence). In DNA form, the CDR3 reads TGTGCCAGCAGGTGGAGGACAGACAAATCATCTAACTATGGCTACACCTTC. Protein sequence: CASRWRTDKSSNYGYTF.

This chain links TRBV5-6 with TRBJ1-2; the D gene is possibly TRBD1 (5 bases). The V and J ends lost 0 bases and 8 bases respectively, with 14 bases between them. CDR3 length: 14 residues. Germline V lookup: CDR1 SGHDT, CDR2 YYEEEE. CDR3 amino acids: CASSLAGGTGGYTF. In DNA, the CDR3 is TGTGCCAGCAGCTTGGCCGGGGGTACGGGCGGCTACACCTTC.

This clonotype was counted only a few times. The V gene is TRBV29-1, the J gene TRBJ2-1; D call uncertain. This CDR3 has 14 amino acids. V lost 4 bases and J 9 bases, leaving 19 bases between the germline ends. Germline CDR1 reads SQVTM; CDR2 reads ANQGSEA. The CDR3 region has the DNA TGCAGCGTTGGACCCGGGCAACGATACGGTGAGCAGTTCTTC. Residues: CSVGPGQRYGEQFF.

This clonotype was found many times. The CDR3 region is CSAAGPGDVIQYF. The CDR3 DNA reads as TGCAGTGCTGCCGGGCCAGGGGATGTGATTCAGTACTTC. The chain combines TRBV20-1 with TRBJ2-4; TRBD1 is a possible D gene (6 bases). The CDR3 extends over 13 amino acids. CDR1 and CDR2 from the germline V gene are DFQATT and SNEGSKA (reference sequence). V was cut by 5 bases and J by 10 bases, with 18 bases left in between.

Here the CDR3 DNA reads TGCGCCAGCAGCCCGTGGGGGGGCGGTGATCAGCCCCAGCATTTT. Protein: CASSPWGGGDQPQHF. The chain couples TRBV5-1 to TRBJ1-5; tentatively, D is TRBD1 (6 bases). V lost 4 bases, J lost 5 bases, and 16 bases lay in between. Germline V gene data show CDR1 as SGHRS and CDR2 as YFSETQ. This CDR3 comprises 15 residues.

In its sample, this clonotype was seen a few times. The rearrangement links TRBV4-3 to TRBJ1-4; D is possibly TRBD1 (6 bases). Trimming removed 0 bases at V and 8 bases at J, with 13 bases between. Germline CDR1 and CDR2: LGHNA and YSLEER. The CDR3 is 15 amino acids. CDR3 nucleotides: TGCGCCAGCAGCCAAGATTACGGGAGGGGGGAAAAACTGTTTTTT. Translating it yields CASSQDYGRGEKLFF.

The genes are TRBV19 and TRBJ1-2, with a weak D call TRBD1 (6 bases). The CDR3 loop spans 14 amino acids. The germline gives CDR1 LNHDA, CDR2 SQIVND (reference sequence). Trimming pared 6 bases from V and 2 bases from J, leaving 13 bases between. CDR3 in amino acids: CASSPRQANYGYTF. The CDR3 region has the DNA TGTGCCAGTAGCCCGAGACAGGCCAACTATGGCTACACCTTC.

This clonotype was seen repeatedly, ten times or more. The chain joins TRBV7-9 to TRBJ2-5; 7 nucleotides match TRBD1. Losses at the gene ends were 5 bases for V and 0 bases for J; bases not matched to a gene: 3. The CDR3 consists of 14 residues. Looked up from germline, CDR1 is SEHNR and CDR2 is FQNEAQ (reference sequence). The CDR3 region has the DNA TGTGCCAGCAGCAGAGGGACAGACCAAGAGACCCAGTACTTC. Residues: CASSRGTDQETQYF.

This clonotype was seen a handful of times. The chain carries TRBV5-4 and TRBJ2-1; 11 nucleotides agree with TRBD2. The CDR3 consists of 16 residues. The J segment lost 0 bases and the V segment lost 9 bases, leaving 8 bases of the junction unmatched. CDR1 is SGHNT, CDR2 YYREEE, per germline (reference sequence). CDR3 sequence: CATEGLAENSYNEQFF. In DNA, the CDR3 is TGTGCCACCGAGGGACTAGCGGAGAACTCCTACAATGAGCAGTTCTTC. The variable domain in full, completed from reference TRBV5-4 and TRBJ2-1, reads ETGVTQSPTHLIKTRGQQVTLRCSSQSGHNTVSWYQQALGQGPQFIFQYYREEENGRGNFPPRFSGLQFPNYSSELNVNALELDDSALYLCATEGLAENSYNEQFFGPGTRLTVL.

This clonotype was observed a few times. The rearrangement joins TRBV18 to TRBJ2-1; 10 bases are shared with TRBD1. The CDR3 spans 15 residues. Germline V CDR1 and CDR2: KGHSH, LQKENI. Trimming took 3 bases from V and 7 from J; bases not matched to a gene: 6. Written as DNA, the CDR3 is TGTGCCAGCTCACCCGGACAGGGGGGAACTAATGAGCAGTTCTTC. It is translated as CASSPGQGGTNEQFF.

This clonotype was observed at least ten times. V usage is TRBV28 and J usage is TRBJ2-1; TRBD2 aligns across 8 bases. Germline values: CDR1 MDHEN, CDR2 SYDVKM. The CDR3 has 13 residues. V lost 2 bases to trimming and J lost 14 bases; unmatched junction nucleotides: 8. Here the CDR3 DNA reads TGTGCCAGCAGTTTAGTCGGGAGGGCCAGTAAGTTCTTC. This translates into CASSLVGRASKFF.

In nucleotides, the CDR3 is TGTGCCAGCAGCCAAGGCGGCTCTAGCACAGATACGCAGTATTTT. This gives the protein CASSQGGSSTDTQYF. V is TRBV3-1 and J is TRBJ2-3; D unclear. Germline values: CDR1 LGHDT, CDR2 YNNKEL (reference sequence). This CDR3 has 15 residues. V was clipped by 1 base and J by 0 bases, with 8 bases between them.

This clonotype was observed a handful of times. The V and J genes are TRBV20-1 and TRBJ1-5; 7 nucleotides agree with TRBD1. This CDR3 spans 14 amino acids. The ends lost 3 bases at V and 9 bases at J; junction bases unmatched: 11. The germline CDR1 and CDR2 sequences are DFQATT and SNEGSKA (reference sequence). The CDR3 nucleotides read TGCAGTGCTAGGGAGGGGGCTCGAGATCGGCCCCAGCATTTT. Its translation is CSAREGARDRPQHF.

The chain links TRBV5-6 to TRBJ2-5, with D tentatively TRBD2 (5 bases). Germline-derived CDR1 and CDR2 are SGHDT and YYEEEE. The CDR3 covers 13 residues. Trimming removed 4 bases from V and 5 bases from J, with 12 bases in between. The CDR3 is CASSARRPETQYF. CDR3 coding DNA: TGTGCCAGCAGCGCCCGGAGGCCGGAGACCCAGTACTTC.

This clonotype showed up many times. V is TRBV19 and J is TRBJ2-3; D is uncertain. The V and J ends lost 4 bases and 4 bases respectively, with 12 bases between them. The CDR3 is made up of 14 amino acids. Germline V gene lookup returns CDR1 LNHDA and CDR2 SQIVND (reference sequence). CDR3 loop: CASSTPRRADTQYF. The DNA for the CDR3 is TGTGCCAGTAGTACCCCGCGTCGGGCAGATACGCAGTATTTT. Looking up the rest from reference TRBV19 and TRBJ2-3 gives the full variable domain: DGGITQSPKYLFRKEGQNVTLSCEQNLNHDAMYWYRQDPGQGLRLIYYSQIVNDFQKGDIAEGYSVSREKKESFPLTVTSAQKNPTAFYLCASSTPRRADTQYFGPGTRLTVL.

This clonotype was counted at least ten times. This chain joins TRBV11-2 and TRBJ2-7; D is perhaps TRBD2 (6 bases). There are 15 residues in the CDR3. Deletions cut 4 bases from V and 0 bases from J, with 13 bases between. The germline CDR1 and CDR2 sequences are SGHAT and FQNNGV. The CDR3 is CASSSGTASSYEQYF. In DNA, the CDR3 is TGTGCCAGCAGCTCCGGGACTGCGAGCTCCTACGAGCAGTACTTC.

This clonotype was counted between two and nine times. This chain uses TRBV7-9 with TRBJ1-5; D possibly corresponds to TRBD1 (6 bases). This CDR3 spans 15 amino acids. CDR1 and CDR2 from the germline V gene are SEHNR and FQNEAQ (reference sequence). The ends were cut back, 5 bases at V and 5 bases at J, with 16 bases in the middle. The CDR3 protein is CASSPKPQGYQPQHF. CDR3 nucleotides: TGTGCCAGCAGCCCGAAACCACAGGGTTATCAGCCCCAGCATTTT.

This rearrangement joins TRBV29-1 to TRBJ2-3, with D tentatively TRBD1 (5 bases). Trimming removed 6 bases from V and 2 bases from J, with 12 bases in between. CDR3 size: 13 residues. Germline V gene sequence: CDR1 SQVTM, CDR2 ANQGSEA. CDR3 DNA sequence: TGCAGCGTCGACAGACGTCCCACAGATACGCAGTATTTT. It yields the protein CSVDRRPTDTQYF.

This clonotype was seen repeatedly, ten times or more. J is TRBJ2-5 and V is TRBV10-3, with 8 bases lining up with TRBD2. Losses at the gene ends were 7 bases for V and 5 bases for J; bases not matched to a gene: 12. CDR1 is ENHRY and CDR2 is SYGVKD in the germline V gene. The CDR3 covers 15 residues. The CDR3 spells CAIIPSGSPRETQYF. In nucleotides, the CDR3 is TGTGCCATCATCCCGAGCGGGAGCCCGAGGGAGACCCAGTACTTC.

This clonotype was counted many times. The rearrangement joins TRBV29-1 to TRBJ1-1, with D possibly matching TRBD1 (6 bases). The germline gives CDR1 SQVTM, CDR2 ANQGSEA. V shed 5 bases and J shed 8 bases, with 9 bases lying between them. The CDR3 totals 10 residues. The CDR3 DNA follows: TGCAGCGTTACAGGGTACGAAGCTTTCTTT. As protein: CSVTGYEAFF.

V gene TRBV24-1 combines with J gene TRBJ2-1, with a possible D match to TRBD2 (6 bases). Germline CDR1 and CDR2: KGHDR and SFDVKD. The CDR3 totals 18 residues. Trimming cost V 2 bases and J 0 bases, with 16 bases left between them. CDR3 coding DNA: TGTGCCACCAGTGATTCTCGGCGGGGACGGGCCTCCTACAATGAGCAGTTCTTC. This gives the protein CATSDSRRGRASYNEQFF.

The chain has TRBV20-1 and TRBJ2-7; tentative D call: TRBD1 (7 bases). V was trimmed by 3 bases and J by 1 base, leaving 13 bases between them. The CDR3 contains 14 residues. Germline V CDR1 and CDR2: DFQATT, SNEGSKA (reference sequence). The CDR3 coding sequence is TGCAGTGCTAGGACAGGGAGGCCATCCTACGAGCAGTACTTC. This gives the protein CSARTGRPSYEQYF.

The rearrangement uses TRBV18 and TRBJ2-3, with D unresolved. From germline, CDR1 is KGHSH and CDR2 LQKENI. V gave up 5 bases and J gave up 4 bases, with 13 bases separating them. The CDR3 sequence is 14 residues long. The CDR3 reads CASSKEILPDTQYF. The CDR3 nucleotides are TGTGCCAGCTCAAAGGAGATTTTGCCAGATACGCAGTATTTT.

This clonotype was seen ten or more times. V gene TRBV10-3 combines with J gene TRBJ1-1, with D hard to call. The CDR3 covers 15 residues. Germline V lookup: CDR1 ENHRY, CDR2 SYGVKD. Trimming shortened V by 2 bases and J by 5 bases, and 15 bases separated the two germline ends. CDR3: CAISEGASFGTEAFF. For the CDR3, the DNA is TGTGCCATCAGTGAGGGAGCCAGTTTCGGAACTGAAGCTTTCTTT.

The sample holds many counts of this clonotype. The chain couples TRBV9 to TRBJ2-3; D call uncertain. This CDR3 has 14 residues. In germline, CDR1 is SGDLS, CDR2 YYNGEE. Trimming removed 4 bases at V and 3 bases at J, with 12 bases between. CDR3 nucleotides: TGTGCCAGCAGCCTTCAGACTTATACAGATACGCAGTATTTT. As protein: CASSLQTYTDTQYF.

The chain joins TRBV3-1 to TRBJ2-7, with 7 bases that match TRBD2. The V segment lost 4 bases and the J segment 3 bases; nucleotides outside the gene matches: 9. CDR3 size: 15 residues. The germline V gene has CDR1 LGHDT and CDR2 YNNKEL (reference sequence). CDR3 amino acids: CASSLTHSGLYEQYF. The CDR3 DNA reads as TGTGCCAGCAGCCTTACGCATAGCGGGCTCTACGAGCAGTACTTC.

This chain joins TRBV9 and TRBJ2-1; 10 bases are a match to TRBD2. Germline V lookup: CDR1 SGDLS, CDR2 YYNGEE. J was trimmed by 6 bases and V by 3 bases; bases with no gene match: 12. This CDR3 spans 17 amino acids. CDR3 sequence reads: CASSAKLSGRTFNEQFF. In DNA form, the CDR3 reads TGTGCCAGCAGCGCGAAGCTTAGCGGGAGGACTTTCAATGAGCAGTTCTTC. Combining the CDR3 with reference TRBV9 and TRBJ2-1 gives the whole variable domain DSGVTQTPKHLITATGQRVTLRCSPRSGDLSVYWYQQSLDQGLQFLIQYYNGEERAKGNILERFSAQQFPDLHSELNLSSLELGDSALYFCASSAKLSGRTFNEQFFGPGTRLTVL.

In DNA form, the CDR3 reads TGTGCCAGCAGCTTGGGGCTCGACAGGGTCATGTCCTACGAGCAGTACTTC. Amino acid sequence: CASSLGLDRVMSYEQYF. The chain has TRBV7-9 and TRBJ2-7; 7 bases are shared with TRBD1. Losses at the gene ends were 3 bases for V and 1 base for J; bases not matched to a gene: 12. The length of the CDR3 is 17 residues. The germline V gene encodes CDR1 SEHNR and CDR2 FQNEAQ (reference sequence).

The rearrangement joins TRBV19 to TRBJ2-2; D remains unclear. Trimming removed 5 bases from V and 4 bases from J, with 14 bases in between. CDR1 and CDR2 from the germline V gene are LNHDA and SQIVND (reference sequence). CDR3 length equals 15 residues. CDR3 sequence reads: CASSPAHLGTGELFF. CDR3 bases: TGTGCCAGTAGTCCTGCCCACCTCGGCACCGGGGAGCTGTTTTTT.

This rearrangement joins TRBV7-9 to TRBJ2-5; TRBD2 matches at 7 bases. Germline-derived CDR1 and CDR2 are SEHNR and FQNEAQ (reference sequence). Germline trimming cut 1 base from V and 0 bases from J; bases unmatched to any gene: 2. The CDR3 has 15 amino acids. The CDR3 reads CASSLGAGYQETQYF. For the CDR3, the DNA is TGTGCCAGCAGCTTAGGAGCGGGGTACCAAGAGACCCAGTACTTC.

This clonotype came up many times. This chain's CDR3 is CASSLASGTGETQYF. The CDR3 coding sequence is TGTGCCAGCAGCTTGGCTAGCGGGACGGGAGAGACCCAGTACTTC. The chain links TRBV7-9 to TRBJ2-5; 9 nucleotides agree with TRBD2. After removal of 3 bases from V and 4 bases from J, the junction contained 6 bases not matched to a gene. The CDR3 is 15 amino acids. Looked up from germline, CDR1 is SEHNR and CDR2 is FQNEAQ (reference sequence).

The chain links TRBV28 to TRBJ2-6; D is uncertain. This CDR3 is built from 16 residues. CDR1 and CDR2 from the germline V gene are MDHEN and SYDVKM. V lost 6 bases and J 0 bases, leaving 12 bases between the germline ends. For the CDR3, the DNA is TGTGCCAGCAGGCTCCGGGTTAGCTCTGGGGCCAACGTCCTGACTTTC. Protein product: CASRLRVSSGANVLTF. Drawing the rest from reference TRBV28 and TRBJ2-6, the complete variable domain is DVKVTQSSRYLVKRTGEKVFLECVQDMDHENMFWYRQDPGLGLRLIYFSYDVKMKEKGDIPEGYSVSREKKERFSLILESASTNQTSMYLCASRLRVSSGANVLTFGAGSRLTVL.